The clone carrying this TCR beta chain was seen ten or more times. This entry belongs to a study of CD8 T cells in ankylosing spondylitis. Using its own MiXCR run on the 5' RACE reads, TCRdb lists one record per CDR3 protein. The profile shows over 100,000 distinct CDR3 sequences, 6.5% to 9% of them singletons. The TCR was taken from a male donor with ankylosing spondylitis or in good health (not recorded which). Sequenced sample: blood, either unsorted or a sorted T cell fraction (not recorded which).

The CDR3 DNA reads as TGCGCCAGCAGCTTGCCGGCAGGGAGCGGCAATGAGCAGTTCTTC. Protein product: CASSLPAGSGNEQFF. The gene calls are TRBV5-1 and TRBJ2-1, with D perhaps TRBD1 or TRBD2 (5 bases each). Per germline, CDR1 SGHRS and CDR2 YFSETQ. V shed 1 base and J shed 6 bases, with 14 bases lying between them. The CDR3 is 15 amino acids.